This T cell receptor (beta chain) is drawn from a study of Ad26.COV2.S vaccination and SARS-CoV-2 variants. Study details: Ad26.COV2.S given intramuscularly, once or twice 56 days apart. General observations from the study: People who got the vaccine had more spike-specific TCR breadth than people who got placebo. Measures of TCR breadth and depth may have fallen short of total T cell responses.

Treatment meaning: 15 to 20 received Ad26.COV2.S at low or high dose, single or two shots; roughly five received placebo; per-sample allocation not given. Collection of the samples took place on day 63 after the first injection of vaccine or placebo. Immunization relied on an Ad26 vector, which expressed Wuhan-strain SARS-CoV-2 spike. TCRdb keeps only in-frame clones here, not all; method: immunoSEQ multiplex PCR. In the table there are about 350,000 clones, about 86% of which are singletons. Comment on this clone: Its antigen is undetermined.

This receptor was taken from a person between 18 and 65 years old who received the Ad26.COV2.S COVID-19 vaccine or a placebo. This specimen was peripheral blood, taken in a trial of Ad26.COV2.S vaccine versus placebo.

The CDR3 DNA is TGTGCCAGCAGCCAAGCGAGCGGGAGGGGTGGCGGGGAGCTGTTTTTT. It translates to CASSQASGRGGGELFF. The chain recombines TRBV3-1 (or the pseudogene TRBV3-2) with TRBJ2-2; 10 bases are shared with TRBD2. After removal of 1 base from V and 7 bases from J, the junction contained 6 bases not matched to a gene. Germline CDR1 and CDR2: LGHDT and YNNKEL (reference sequence). The CDR3 length is 16 residues.